These 18 T cell receptor beta chains were all obtained from the same sample, sequenced in a study of cytomegalovirus exposure and HLA in healthy donors (dated by TCRdb to 2015 to 2018). The library relied on the immunoSEQ multiplex PCR assay. For the multiplex PCR, a mixture combining 60 forward primers for TCR Vbeta segments and 13 reverse primers for TCR Jbeta segments was used. TCRdb stores this immuneACCESS table with in-frame sequences only. Part of the clones is absent; in the studies checked, under half of the shortfall reflects unresolved V genes, and no reason is known for the rest. Counted in this sample were over 150,000 clones; about 81% of them appeared once. About 4.6% of the sample is held by the ten biggest clonotypes. The material sequenced was PBMCs. The receptors shown here come from a man in his thirties or forties in good health and CMV-seropositive.

V and J are TRBV2 and TRBJ2-3, with D possibly matching TRBD2 (5 bases). CDR1 and CDR2 from the germline V gene are SNHLY and FYNNEI. V lost 3 bases and J lost 8, with 24 bases in between. This CDR3 is built from 17 residues. CDR3 bases: TGTGCCAGCAGTGATGCGGGTTTGAGCGACGGCCATAGTACGCAGTATTTT. This codes for CASSDAGLSDGHSTQYF.

The rearrangement links TRBV28 to TRBJ1-3; D is unresolved. With 7 bases removed from V and 0 bases from J, the gap between germline ends came to 16 bases. This CDR3 contains 16 residues. CDR1 is MDHEN and CDR2 is SYDVKM in the germline V gene. The DNA of the CDR3 is TGTGCCAGCACCAAATCGGAGACGAACTCTGGAAACACCATATATTTT. Amino acids: CASTKSETNSGNTIYF.

In the case of this clone: One end of the junction does not line up with germline, which may come from a read error. This rearrangement joins TRBV7-9 to TRBJ2-7, with 12 bases aligning to TRBD2. The CDR3 spans 14 residues. CDR1 and CDR2 from the germline V gene are SEHNR and FQNEAQ (reference sequence). The CDR3 DNA is TGTTCCAGCAGCCAACTAGCGGGAGGATACGAGCAGTACTTC. Translated: CSSSQLAGGYEQYF.

This chain links TRBV7-8 with TRBJ2-1; D is perhaps TRBD1 (6 bases). Germline V gives CDR1 SGHVS, CDR2 FQNEAQ. Between the trimmed V and J ends, which lost 1 base and 9 bases, there was a span of 13 bases. CDR3 length: 14 residues. CDR3 sequence (DNA): TGTGCCAGCAGCTTAGACAGGGTTAAGGTTGAGCAGTTCTTC. Translation gives CASSLDRVKVEQFF.

Of note for this clone: The junction departs from the called germline gene at one end, perhaps through a read error. The V and J genes are TRBV7-7 and TRBJ2-3; TRBD2 matches at 14 bases. Germline V gene sequence: CDR1 SSHAT, CDR2 FNYEAQ (reference sequence). The CDR3 has 18 residues. The DNA of the CDR3 is TGTGCTAGCAGCTTAGGCGGGACTAGCGGGGGAGAAACAGATACGCAGTATTTT. It codes for CASSLGGTSGGETDTQYF.

The chain uses TRBV4-2 and TRBJ2-7; 7 bases align to TRBD1. CDR1 LGHNA and CDR2 YNFKEQ come from the germline V gene. The length of the CDR3 is 15 residues. The V and J ends lost 4 bases and 2 bases, in that order; junction bases with no gene match: 8. CDR3 region: CASSPRDSGTYEQYF. The CDR3 region has the DNA TGTGCCAGCAGCCCCCGGGACAGTGGTACCTACGAGCAGTACTTC.

The J gene is TRBJ1-4, the V gene TRBV18, with D possibly being TRBD1 (5 bases). Between the trimmed V and J ends, which lost 6 bases and 10 bases, there was a span of 12 bases. Germline CDR1 KGHSH, CDR2 LQKENI. The CDR3 loop spans 12 amino acids. In nucleotides, the CDR3 is TGTGCCAGCTCTACCGGGGGTGGAAAACTGTTTTTT. This gives the protein CASSTGGGKLFF.

Written as DNA, the CDR3 is TGTGCCAGTAGTGTGGGGACAGGGGCTAAATACGAGCAGTACTTC. Protein product: CASSVGTGAKYEQYF. The chain uses TRBV19 and TRBJ2-7; 10 bases line up with TRBD1. V gave up 5 bases and J gave up 4 bases; unmatched junction bases: 8. The CDR3 sequence is 15 residues long. Germline V CDR1 and CDR2: LNHDA, SQIVND (reference sequence).

The chain employs TRBV7-9 and TRBJ2-4; D not certain. The end of the DNA fits TRBJ2-7 better, so the J call may be wrong. The CDR3 runs to 11 residues. Germline values: CDR1 SEHNR, CDR2 FQNEAQ (reference sequence). Here the CDR3 DNA reads TGTGCCAGCAGCGGTCTGCTCGAGCAGTACTTC. Its translation: CASSGLLEQYF.

This sequence joins TRBV25-1 and TRBJ2-7; the match to TRBD2 covers 11 bases. The CDR3 consists of 15 residues. Looked up from germline, CDR1 is MGHDK and CDR2 is SYGVNS. The J segment lost 1 base and the V segment lost 4 bases, leaving 3 bases of the junction unmatched. The DNA of the CDR3 is TGTGCCAGCAGTGCCATAGCGGGAGGGTCCTACGAGCAGTACTTC. This codes for CASSAIAGGSYEQYF.

The V call is TRBV7-2, the J call TRBJ2-1; 11 bases align to TRBD2. This CDR3 is 12 amino acids long. Germline loops: CDR1 SGHTA, CDR2 FQGNSA. The V gene end was trimmed by 3 bases and the J gene end by 12 bases; junction bases not matched to a gene: 1. The CDR3 loop reads CASSFGLAGQFF. The CDR3 nucleotides read TGTGCCAGCAGCTTCGGACTAGCGGGGCAGTTCTTC.

This clone was seen only a few times. The chain employs TRBV5-4 and TRBJ2-7; 9 nucleotides align to TRBD2. The germline CDR1 and CDR2 sequences are SGHNT and YYREEE (reference sequence). This CDR3 has 13 residues. With V trimmed by 4 bases and J by 6 bases, 5 bases remained unmatched. The CDR3 protein is CASSQGTSREQYF. Written as DNA, the CDR3 is TGTGCCAGCAGCCAGGGGACTAGCCGCGAGCAGTACTTC.

The chain recombines TRBV4-2 with TRBJ2-7; D unresolved. Germline loops: CDR1 LGHNA, CDR2 YNFKEQ. CDR3 length: 12 residues. Between the trimmed V and J ends, which lost 1 base and 6 bases, there was a span of 7 bases. The DNA of the CDR3 is TGTGCCAGCAGCCAAGCTCCCTCCGAGCAGTACTTC. It translates to CASSQAPSEQYF.

This chain uses TRBV19 with TRBJ1-1; 8 nucleotides agree with TRBD1. Looked up from germline, CDR1 is LNHDA and CDR2 is SQIVND (reference sequence). CDR3 size: 15 residues. Trimming cost V 4 bases and J 0 bases; bases outside gene matches: 4. This CDR3 reads CASSTDRVLNTEAFF. In DNA, the CDR3 is TGTGCCAGTAGTACGGACAGGGTACTGAACACTGAAGCTTTCTTT.

The chain combines TRBV10-3 with TRBJ1-5, with TRBD1 identical over 9 bases. J was trimmed by 5 bases and V by 4 bases; bases with no gene match: 0. This CDR3 contains 13 residues. From germline, CDR1 is ENHRY and CDR2 SYGVKD. The DNA for the CDR3 is TGTGCCATCAGTGGGACAGGGGATCAGCCCCAGCATTTT. Translating gives CAISGTGDQPQHF.

The J gene is TRBJ1-3, the V gene TRBV5-5; 7 bases are shared with TRBD1. The CDR3 contains 18 residues. Germline-derived CDR1 and CDR2 are SGHKS and YYEKEE (reference sequence). Trimming removed 0 bases from V and 0 bases from J; junction bases left unmatched: 9. CDR3 DNA: TGTGCCAGCAGCTTGGCCCGACAGGGAACGACCTCTGGAAACACCATATATTTT. Translation: CASSLARQGTTSGNTIYF.

This clone was seen just once. This rearrangement joins TRBV7-2 to TRBJ1-5; 9 nucleotides align to TRBD1. Germline CDR1 is SGHTA and CDR2 is FQGNSA. With 5 bases clipped from V and 1 base from J, the junction kept 6 bases outside the gene matches. The CDR3 totals 16 residues. CDR3 region: CASSLGQGKSNQPQHF. DNA for the CDR3: TGTGCCAGCAGCCTGGGACAGGGCAAGAGCAATCAGCCCCAGCATTTT. Together with reference TRBV7-2 and TRBJ1-5, the CDR3 gives the full variable domain: GAGVSQSPSNKVTEKGKDVELRCDPISGHTALYWYRQSLGQGLEFLIYFQGNSAPDKSGLPSDRFSAERTGGSVSTLTIQRTQQEDSAVYLCASSLGQGKSNQPQHFGDGTRLSIL.

The chain couples TRBV7-2 to TRBJ2-7; 14 nucleotides match TRBD2. This CDR3 contains 16 residues. Trimming removed 2 bases from V and 5 bases from J; junction bases left unmatched: 5. Germline loops: CDR1 SGHTA, CDR2 FQGNSA. The CDR3 here is CASSLPGLAGGNEQYF. DNA of the CDR3: TGTGCCAGCAGCTTACCCGGACTAGCGGGGGGCAACGAGCAGTACTTC.